A single sample gave rise to the 14 T cell receptor beta chains below, sequenced in a study of T cells in Graves' hyperthyroidism and ophthalmopathy. Amplification targeted TCR beta CDR3 regions from RNA transcripts. Initially, a first-round RT-PCR of the TCR CDR3 employed the HTBI primer set. In TCRdb, the multiplex PCR reads were re-called with MiXCR into one record per CDR3 protein. The sample contains a few hundred thousand distinct CDR3 sequences, approximately 20% of which appear only once. Input material: blood. The receptors stem from a man aged 35-49 years with Graves' hyperthyroidism.

To note about this clonotype: A much larger clone lies one base from this, so it may be a read error. The rearrangement uses TRBV7-9 and TRBJ2-3, with 10 positions matching TRBD2. The CDR3 consists of 15 residues. Germline V lookup: CDR1 SEHNR, CDR2 FQNEAQ (reference sequence). The CDR3 DNA is TGTGCCGGCAGCTCCTCTAGCGGGGGCGCAGATACGCAGTATTTT. Its protein product is CAGSSSSGGADTQYF.

The V and J genes are TRBV29-1 and TRBJ2-3; D perhaps matches TRBD1 (6 bases). Germline V gene data show CDR1 as SQVTM and CDR2 as ANQGSEA. This CDR3 comprises 13 residues. Trimming removed 6 bases from V and 2 bases from J, with 12 bases in between. The CDR3 nucleotides are TGCAGCGTGGGCCGGGACAACACAGATACGCAGTATTTT. Translating it yields CSVGRDNTDTQYF.

V is TRBV11-2 and J is TRBJ2-3; 12 bases agree with TRBD2. Germline CDR1 and CDR2: SGHAT and FQNNGV. V was pared by 1 base and J by 7 bases, with 0 bases of the junction left unmatched. This CDR3 has 14 residues. The CDR3 here is CASSLGTSGNTQYF. CDR3 DNA sequence: TGTGCCAGCAGCTTAGGGACTAGCGGGAATACGCAGTATTTT.

In its sample, this clonotype was seen many times. V usage is TRBV6-1 and J usage is TRBJ1-1; D is perhaps TRBD1 (6 bases). This CDR3 comprises 15 residues. Looked up from germline, CDR1 is MNHNS and CDR2 is SASEGT. V was trimmed by 3 bases and J by 1 base, leaving 12 bases between them. This chain's CDR3 is CASSEQGSPNTEAFF. DNA of the CDR3: TGTGCCAGCAGTGAGCAGGGGAGCCCGAACACTGAAGCTTTCTTT.

About this clonotype: Germline is not matched at one junction end, which may reflect a read error. The rearrangement links TRBV5-4 to TRBJ2-3; D gene unclear. The CDR3 totals 14 residues. CDR1 SGHNT and CDR2 YYREEE come from the germline V gene (reference sequence). The CDR3 protein is CASSQDIRTDTQYF. In DNA, the CDR3 is TGCGCCAGCAGCCAAGACATCCGGACAGATACGCAGTATTTT.

The chain uses TRBV10-1 and TRBJ2-7, with unresolved D. V was cut by 7 bases and J by 7 bases, with 8 bases left in between. The CDR3 consists of 10 residues. The germline gives CDR1 WNHNN, CDR2 SYGVQD (reference sequence). CDR3 residues: CASKRAEQYF. DNA of the CDR3: TGCGCCAGCAAACGGGCAGAGCAGTACTTC.

At least ten counts were recorded for this clonotype. The rearrangement uses TRBV6-2 or TRBV6-3 and TRBJ2-3; no firm D call. Trimming left V 6 bases short and J 3 bases short, with 7 bases between. CDR1 and CDR2 from the germline V gene are MNHEY and SVGEGT. This CDR3 comprises 12 residues. CDR3 sequence reads: CASRLRTDTQYF. CDR3 sequence (DNA): TGTGCCAGCAGACTTAGGACAGATACGCAGTATTTT.

This clonotype was observed many times. The chain links TRBV5-1 to TRBJ1-2; D unresolved. Trimming stripped 4 bases from V and 4 bases from J, with 14 bases between. The CDR3 consists of 14 residues. Germline V gene data show CDR1 as SGHRS and CDR2 as YFSETQ. Here the CDR3 reads CASSPDGTIYGYTF. As DNA, the CDR3 is TGCGCCAGCAGCCCCGACGGAACAATCTATGGCTACACCTTC.

Many counts were recorded for this clonotype. This sequence joins TRBV18 and TRBJ1-3; no clear D. The V end was cut by 3 bases, the J end by 4 bases, with 13 bases between. The CDR3 totals 15 residues. Germline V gives CDR1 KGHSH, CDR2 LQKENI. CDR3 region: CASSPTEHFGNTIYF. The CDR3 DNA sequence: TGTGCCAGCTCACCGACCGAACATTTCGGAAACACCATATATTTT.

This clonotype has only a few counts. This chain connects TRBV28 to TRBJ1-3; D is possibly TRBD1 (6 bases). Deletions cut 6 bases from V and 4 bases from J, with 16 bases between. The CDR3 is 15 amino acids. Germline V gene lookup returns CDR1 MDHEN and CDR2 SYDVKM. The CDR3 reads CASSPWGARGNTIYF. CDR3 in DNA: TGTGCCAGCAGCCCTTGGGGGGCGAGGGGAAACACCATATATTTT.

This clonotype has ten or more counts. This chain connects TRBV6-1 to TRBJ2-1; TRBD2 matches 7 bases. Trimming cost V 6 bases and J 8 bases; bases outside gene matches: 16. The CDR3 loop spans 16 amino acids. CDR1 and CDR2 (germline): MNHNS, SASEGT. In nucleotides, the CDR3 is TGTGCCAGCAGCCGCCGACACCTCGGGACTACCCATGAGCAGTTCTTC. This sequence encodes CASSRRHLGTTHEQFF.

The table lists this clonotype with a few counts. The chain carries TRBV3-1 and TRBJ1-2; perhaps TRBD1 as D (5 bases). The CDR3 runs 15 residues. Deletions cut 4 bases from V and 8 bases from J, with 20 bases between. The germline gives CDR1 LGHDT, CDR2 YNNKEL (reference sequence). This CDR3 is CASSRRQGYRDGYTF. The CDR3 DNA reads TGTGCCAGCAGCCGGCGGCAGGGATACCGCGACGGCTACACCTTC.

This chain uses TRBV18 with TRBJ2-5; TRBD1 matches 9 bases. The CDR3 consists of 17 residues. CDR1 is KGHSH, CDR2 LQKENI, per germline. With V trimmed by 3 bases and J by 5 bases, 13 bases remained unmatched. This CDR3 reads CASSPLRTGEAGETQYF. CDR3 nucleotides: TGTGCCAGCTCACCGCTCCGGACAGGGGAGGCCGGGGAGACCCAGTACTTC.

This clonotype was seen at least ten times. This chain connects TRBV5-1 to TRBJ1-2; TRBD1 matches 8 bases. CDR1 and CDR2 (germline): SGHRS, YFSETQ. Trimming cost V 3 bases and J 6 bases; bases outside gene matches: 10. CDR3 length equals 15 residues. The CDR3 spells CASSYGTGVLHGYTF. DNA for the CDR3: TGCGCCAGCAGCTATGGGACAGGTGTTCTCCATGGCTACACCTTC.